This T cell receptor (beta chain) was captured by sequencing in a study of blood T cell repertoires in COVID-19. As for the study in general: Acute and convalescent COVID-19 samples came from the United States, Italy and Spain. Sample material is recorded as cDNA or gDNA derived from T cells, B-cell-depleted T cells, or PBMCs.

V gave up 5 bases and J gave up 1 base; unmatched junction bases: 2. The length of the CDR3 is 14 residues. From germline, CDR1 is MGHDK and CDR2 SYGVNS. Per the authors' pipeline: For nucleated cells, counts were estimated from reference gene primer amplification. Produced via immunoSEQ multiplex PCR; TCRdb's table is partial and in-frame only. V, J and clone size were drawn from that table, and D and trimming were deduced from the DNA. The data contain tens of thousands of clones, 84% of them singletons. The material sequenced was peripheral blood. The chain employs TRBV25-1 and TRBJ2-7, with 10 bases identical to TRBD2. The sequence came from a man aged 55-75 years with acute or convalescent COVID-19. The CDR3 coding sequence is TGTGCCAGCAGTCTGACTAGCGGGTCCTACGAGCAGTACTTC. Translated: CASSLTSGSYEQYF.